This T cell receptor beta chain was recorded in a study of vaccination and CD4 T cells after COVID-19. Across the study: A median of roughly 72 days (range 14 to 241) separated dose two from the taking of post-vaccine samples.

This clonotype occurred a few times. Antigen specificity is unknown. The sample's treatment: approximately nine-day PBMC culture with coronavirus spike peptide pools or control peptides (ViraFEST assay). From the 10-day cultures, CD4+ T cells were isolated by negative selection. V was clipped by 5 bases and J by 5 bases, with 24 bases between them. This CDR3 spans 17 amino acids. Germline V gene data show CDR1 as MNHEY and CDR2 as SMNVEV (reference sequence). Sequenced with the Oncomine TCR Beta short-read assay was DNA taken from cultured CD4+ T cells. Each CDR3 protein gets one entry after TCRdb re-called the PCR reads with MiXCR. The repertoire consists of some 20,000 distinct CDR3 sequences, with 47% occurring once and the leading ten covering about 13%.

The source of this sequence is a human donor with COVID-19. The material sequenced was cultured CD4+ T cells from blood. The rearrangement joins TRBV27 to TRBJ1-2; D remains unclear. The chain's CDR3 is CASSLTRASIRLYGYTF. The CDR3 DNA sequence: TGTGCCAGCAGTCTAACCCGGGCCTCCATTAGGCTTTATGGCTACACCTTC.